A selection of T cell receptor beta chains follows, all from one sample in a study of Graves' ophthalmopathy and Graves' hyperthyroidism. A single record per CDR3 protein comes from TCRdb applying MiXCR to the multiplex PCR reads. The top ten clones hold 2% to 2.5% of a sample with more than 300,000 distinct CDR3 sequences, 17% of them seen once. Sequenced input: peripheral blood. The receptor set was obtained from an adult woman with stable Graves' hyperthyroidism. The CDR3 runs from the conserved cysteine through the conserved F or W. D genes are given only for firm matches. Clone size is given for some rows only: seen once, a few or many times, or a class if the clone is expanded.

>TRBV6-5|TRBJ1-5|TRBD1|many
TGTGCCAGCAGCCAAAACCGACAGGGGAGACAGCCCCAGCATTTT
CASSQNRQGRQPQHF
>TRBV20-1|TRBJ2-7|-|many
TGCAGTGCTAGAGATACCCCCGAGCAGTACTTC
CSARDTPEQYF
>TRBV6-1|TRBJ2-7|-|many
TGTGCCAGCAGTGAAGTAGTCTGGGATCAGACCTACGAGCAGTACTTC
CASSEVVWDQTYEQYF
>TRBV3-1|TRBJ1-1|-|many
TGTGCCAGCAGCCAAGAATACAGGGCCCCGAACACTGAAGCTTTCTTT
CASSQEYRAPNTEAFF
>TRBV30|TRBJ1-1|-|many
TGTGCCTGGAGTGGCCAGACAGGAAATCGTATGAACACTGAAGCTTTCTTT
CAWSGQTGNRMNTEAFF
>TRBV20-1|TRBJ2-7|TRBD1|many
TGCAGTGCTAGAGATGGACAGGGGGAAGGGCAGTACTTC
CSARDGQGEGQYF
>TRBV12-3/TRBV12-4|TRBJ2-3|-|many
TGTGCCAGCAGCTCCAGCACAGATACGCAGTATTTT
CASSSSTDTQYF
>TRBV7-2|TRBJ2-5|TRBD1|many
TGTGCCAGCAGCCCATCCCGGGACAGCGTAGAGACCCAGTACTTC
CASSPSRDSVETQYF
>TRBV2|TRBJ2-5|TRBD1|many
TGTGCCATCTTTGGAACGGCTCAGACAGGGGCTGGAGAGACCCAGTACTTC
CAIFGTAQTGAGETQYF
>TRBV12-5|TRBJ1-1|-|many
TGTGCTAGTGATTTATTTATTTCCAGCCTAGGGCGCGAGAACACTGAAGCTTTCTTT
CASDLFISSLGRENTEAFF
>TRBV7-3|TRBJ1-2|-|-
TGTGCCAGCAGCTTAGTATCGTCTTCCTATGGTTACACCTTC
CASSLVSSSYGYTF
>TRBV2|TRBJ2-5|-|many
TGTGCCAGCAGTGAACAGGGAGGCCAAGAGACCCAGTACTTC
CASSEQGGQETQYF
>TRBV24-1|TRBJ1-5|-|many
TGTGCCACCAGTGAGCCGGGACTCCAGGTGCCCCAGCATTTT
CATSEPGLQVPQHF
>TRBV5-5|TRBJ2-2|-|many
TGTGCCAGCAGCCGGCGGCCGGGAGCTGGCGGGGAGCTGTTTTTT
CASSRRPGAGGELFF
>TRBV5-5|TRBJ2-5|TRBD1|many
TGTGCCAGCAGCTTCTTCGAGGGACAGGGGAGGGAGACCCAGTACTTC
CASSFFEGQGRETQYF
>TRBV27|TRBJ2-7|-|many
TGTGCCAGCAGTTCGCGGGGTCCCAATTCCCCCCCCTACGAGCAGTACTTC
CASSSRGPNSPPYEQYF
>TRBV20-1|TRBJ2-2|-|many
TGCAGTGCTAGAGATGCTAGCGGACCAGGGGACACCGGGGAGCTGTTTTTT
CSARDASGPGDTGELFF
>TRBV28|TRBJ1-4|-|-
TGTGCCAGCAGTTTCGTGACCGCTAATGAAAAACTGTTTTTT
CASSFVTANEKLFF
>TRBV27|TRBJ1-6|-|-
TGTGCCAGCAGTTCCCCAGTTTCACCCCTCCACTTT
CASSSPVSPLHF
>TRBV19|TRBJ2-1|-|-
TGTGCCAGTAGTATCCGGGACCGGTACTATCATGAGCAGTTCTTC
CASSIRDRYYHEQFF
>TRBV5-1|TRBJ2-2|-|many
TGCGCCAGCAGCTTAGGAGTTTCGCGGAACACCGGGGAGCTGTTTTTT
CASSLGVSRNTGELFF
>TRBV7-2|TRBJ2-7|-|many
TGTGCCAGCAGCTTAGCTGGGGCGCCCGAGCAGTACTTC
CASSLAGAPEQYF
>TRBV6-1|TRBJ2-7|-|many
TGTGCCAGCAGAGAGGGGTCCTACGAGCAGTACTTC
CASREGSYEQYF
>TRBV24-1|TRBJ2-2|TRBD1|many
TGTGCCACCAGTGACCCCGCCGGGACAGGGGCATGGACCGGGGAGCTGTTTTTT
CATSDPAGTGAWTGELFF
>TRBV2|TRBJ2-2|TRBD2|many
TGTGCCAGCGCGGGGGAGAACACCGGGGAGCTGTTTTTT
CASAGENTGELFF
>TRBV28|TRBJ1-1|-|many
TGTGCCAGCAGTTTTTACAGGAACACTGAAGCTTTCTTT
CASSFYRNTEAFF
>TRBV11-2|TRBJ2-7|-|-
TGTGCCAGCAGCTTAGGGGGGCAGGCTAACGAGCAGTACTTC
CASSLGGQANEQYF
>TRBV12-3/TRBV12-4|TRBJ2-5|-|many
TGTGCCAGCAGTTCTAGCTACGAGACCCAGTACTTC
CASSSSYETQYF
>TRBV20-1|TRBJ1-5|TRBD1|many
TGCAGTGCTTTACCGGGACAGGGCAATCAGCCCCAGCATTTT
CSALPGQGNQPQHF
>TRBV27|TRBJ2-2|-|-
TGTGCCAGCAGTCTCTGGACAAGGAACACCGGGGAGCTGTTTTTT
CASSLWTRNTGELFF
>TRBV11-2|TRBJ1-6|-|many
TGTGCCAGCAGCTCCAGAGCCCACGGGAATAATTCACCCCTCCACTTT
CASSSRAHGNNSPLHF
>TRBV24-1|TRBJ1-2|-|many
TGTGCCACCAGTGATAACAGGGCGCCCTATGGCTACACCTTC
CATSDNRAPYGYTF
>TRBV20-1|TRBJ1-2|-|many
TGCAGTGCTAGGGATGGGATTCGAGTAGTAGATGGCTACACCTTC
CSARDGIRVVDGYTF
>TRBV29-1|TRBJ1-1|-|once
TGCAGTGTGGCCGGGGTCACTGAAGCTTGCTTT
CSVAGVTEACF
>TRBV6-2/TRBV6-3|TRBJ1-5|-|many
TGTGCCAGCAGTTACGAGAATCAGCCCCAGCATTTT
CASSYENQPQHF
>TRBV28|TRBJ1-5|TRBD1|many
TGTGCCAGCAGTTTGAGCCAGGGGGCTAATCAGCCCCAGCATTTT
CASSLSQGANQPQHF
>TRBV7-2|TRBJ1-1|-|-
TGTGCCAGCAGCTTAACCTACACTGAAGCTTTCTTT
CASSLTYTEAFF
>TRBV20-1|TRBJ1-5|-|many
TGCAGTGCTAGTGTGGAGGGGGAGATCAATCAGCCCCAGCATTTT
CSASVEGEINQPQHF
>TRBV19|TRBJ2-6|TRBD1|many
TGTGCCAGTAGTCGAGTCCCGGGACAGGGAGCTGGGGCCAACGTCCTGACTTTC
CASSRVPGQGAGANVLTF
>TRBV27|TRBJ2-7|TRBD2|many
TGTGCCAGCAGTCCCGGGAGGGGCGACGAGCAGTACTTC
CASSPGRGDEQYF
>TRBV30|TRBJ2-2|-|-
TGTGCCTGGAGGGGGACTGGGGGTGGCGGGGAGCTGTTTTTT
CAWRGTGGGGELFF
>TRBV5-1|TRBJ2-5|TRBD2|many
TGCGCCAGCAGCTTGCTCGGGACTAGCCAAGAGACCCAGTACTTC
CASSLLGTSQETQYF
>TRBV30|TRBJ1-2|TRBD1|-
TGTGCCTGGAGTACAGGGGAGGATGGCTACACCTTC
CAWSTGEDGYTF
>TRBV6-2/TRBV6-3|TRBJ2-5|-|many
TGTGCCAGCAAGGAAGAGACCCAGTACTTC
CASKEETQYF
>TRBV6-4|TRBJ1-5|-|many
TGTGCCAGCAGTGACTCGGTCGGGCAGCCCCAGCATTTT
CASSDSVGQPQHF
>TRBV7-9|TRBJ2-7|-|many
TGTGCCAGCAGCTTAGCGGGGTTAGCGGCAGGGTCCTACGAGCAGTACTTC
CASSLAGLAAGSYEQYF
>TRBV12-3/TRBV12-4|TRBJ1-2|TRBD1|many
TGTGCCAGCAGTCCTGGGACAGGGCTTGGCTACACCTTC
CASSPGTGLGYTF
>TRBV9|TRBJ2-7|-|many
TGTGCCAGCAGCATCGACCCGTTCGGAGAGCAGTACTTC
CASSIDPFGEQYF